A selection of T cell receptor beta chains follows, all from one sample in a study of cytomegalovirus exposure and HLA in healthy donors. Clones were read by immunoSEQ multiplex PCR, and TCRdb kept only the in-frame ones, dropping some. In the table there are 150,000 to 180,000 clones, roughly four fifths of which are singletons. Material: PBMCs. The receptors originated from a man aged 18 to 29 in good health and CMV-seronegative. The CDR3 runs from the conserved cysteine through the conserved F or W.

CDR3aa	j_gene	v_gene
CASSPPSTDTQYF	TRBJ2-3	TRBV7-2
CASSLSAGGSTGNTIYF	TRBJ1-3	TRBV28
CASLGTSGFQETQYF	TRBJ2-5	TRBV5-1
CAISESNRGYGYTF	TRBJ1-2	TRBV10-3
CASLDRGNFYGYTF	TRBJ1-2	TRBV19
CASSLNRRYGGETQYF	TRBJ2-5	TRBV27
CASSNQGQGHEQYF	TRBJ2-7	TRBV21-1
CASSWGGTGMFF	TRBJ2-1	TRBV5-6
CASRPQGANYNEQFF	TRBJ2-1	TRBV6-5
CASSLNYGTSGSLYNEQFF	TRBJ2-1	TRBV5-5
CASSPQGMGNIQYF	TRBJ2-4	TRBV7-6
CASSEIGDRTGELFF	TRBJ2-2	TRBV10-1
CASSLSGGEQFF	TRBJ2-1	TRBV27
CASPSYLRAGELFF	TRBJ2-2	TRBV7-2
CASIGDSNYGYTF	TRBJ1-2	TRBV2
CASSYRGNEQFF	TRBJ2-1	TRBV7-2
CASSLYVLEQYF	TRBJ2-7	TRBV7-8
CASSKAWGIAALTSYEQYF	TRBJ2-7	TRBV21-1